This entry concerns a single T cell receptor beta chain. Authors' data handling: Estimates of nucleated cell counts were drawn from the amplification of reference gene primers. Sequencing used immunoSEQ multiplex PCR; TCRdb keeps in-frame clones, though not all of them. The V and J calls and clone size come from that table; D and trimming were worked out from the DNA. The table records fewer than 350,000 clones, over 75% of them present only once. The sample comes from a study of blood T cell repertoires in COVID-19. Trimming removed 2 bases from V and 7 bases from J, with 23 bases in between. CDR3 size: 16 residues. CDR1 is GTSNPN and CDR2 is SVGIG in the germline V gene (reference sequence).

The chain employs TRBV30 and TRBJ1-2, with D perhaps matching TRBD1 (5 bases). The sequence came from a woman aged 35 to 49 who had recovered from COVID-19. Sequences were obtained from PBMCs or T cells enriched from blood (not recorded which). The CDR3 reads CAWSQDRQRLAGGYTF. The CDR3 nucleotides read TGTGCCTGGAGTCAAGATCGACAGAGACTCGCAGGTGGCTACACCTTC.